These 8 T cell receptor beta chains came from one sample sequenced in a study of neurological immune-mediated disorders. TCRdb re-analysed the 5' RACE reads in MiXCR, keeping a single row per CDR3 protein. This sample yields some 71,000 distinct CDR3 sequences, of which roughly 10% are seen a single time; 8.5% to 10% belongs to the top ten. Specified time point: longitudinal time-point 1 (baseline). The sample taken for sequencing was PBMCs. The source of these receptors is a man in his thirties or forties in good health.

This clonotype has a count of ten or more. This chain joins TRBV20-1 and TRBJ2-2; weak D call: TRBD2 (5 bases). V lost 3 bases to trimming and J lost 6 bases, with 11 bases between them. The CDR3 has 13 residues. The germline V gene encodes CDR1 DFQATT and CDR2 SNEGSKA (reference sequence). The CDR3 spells CSARGSTAGELFF. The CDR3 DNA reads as TGCAGTGCTAGGGGGAGCACGGCCGGGGAGCTGTTTTTT.

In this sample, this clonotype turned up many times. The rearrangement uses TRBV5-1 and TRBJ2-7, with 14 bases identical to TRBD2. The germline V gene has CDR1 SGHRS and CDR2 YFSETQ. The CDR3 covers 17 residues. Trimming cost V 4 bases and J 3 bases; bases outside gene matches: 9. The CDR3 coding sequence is TGCGCCAGCAGCCCACACCCCGGACTAGCGGGAGGCTACGAGCAGTACTTC. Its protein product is CASSPHPGLAGGYEQYF.

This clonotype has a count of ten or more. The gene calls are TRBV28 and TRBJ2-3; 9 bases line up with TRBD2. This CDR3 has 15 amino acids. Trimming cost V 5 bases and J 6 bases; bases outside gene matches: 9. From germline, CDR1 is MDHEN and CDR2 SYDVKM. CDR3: CASSPRLAGTDTQYF. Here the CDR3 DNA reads TGTGCCAGCAGTCCCCGGCTAGCGGGGACGGATACGCAGTATTTT. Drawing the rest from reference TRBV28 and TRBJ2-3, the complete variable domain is DVKVTQSSRYLVKRTGEKVFLECVQDMDHENMFWYRQDPGLGLRLIYFSYDVKMKEKGDIPEGYSVSREKKERFSLILESASTNQTSMYLCASSPRLAGTDTQYFGPGTRLTVL.

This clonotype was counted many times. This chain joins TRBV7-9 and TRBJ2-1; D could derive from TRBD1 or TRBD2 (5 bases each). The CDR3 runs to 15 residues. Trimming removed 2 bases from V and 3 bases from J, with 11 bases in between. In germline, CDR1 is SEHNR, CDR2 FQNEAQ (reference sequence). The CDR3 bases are TGTGCCAGCAGCTTAACCGGGACCGACTACAATGAGCAGTTCTTC. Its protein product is CASSLTGTDYNEQFF.

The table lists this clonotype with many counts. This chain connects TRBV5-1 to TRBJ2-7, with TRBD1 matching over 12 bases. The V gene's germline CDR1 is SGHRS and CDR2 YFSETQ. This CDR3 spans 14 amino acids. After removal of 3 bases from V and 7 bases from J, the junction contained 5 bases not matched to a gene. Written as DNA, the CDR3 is TGCGCCAGCAGCTGGGGACAGGGGGCGAGAGAGCAGTACTTC. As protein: CASSWGQGAREQYF.

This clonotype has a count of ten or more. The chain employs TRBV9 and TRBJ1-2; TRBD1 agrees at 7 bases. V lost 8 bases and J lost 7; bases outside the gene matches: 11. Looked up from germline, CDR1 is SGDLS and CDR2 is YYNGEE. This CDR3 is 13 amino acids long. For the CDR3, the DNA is TGTGCCAGGAAGGGGGCGTCCGGGTGTGGCTACACCTTC. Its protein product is CARKGASGCGYTF.

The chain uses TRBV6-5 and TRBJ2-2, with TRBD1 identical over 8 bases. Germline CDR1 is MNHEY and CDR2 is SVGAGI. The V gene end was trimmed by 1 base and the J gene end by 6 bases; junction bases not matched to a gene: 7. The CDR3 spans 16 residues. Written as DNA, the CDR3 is TGTGCCAGCAGTTACTTGGACAGGGCTGCCGCCGGGGAGCTGTTTTTT. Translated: CASSYLDRAAAGELFF.

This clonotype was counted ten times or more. The CDR3 is CAISESQGNAEAFF. The CDR3 DNA sequence: TGTGCCATCAGTGAAAGTCAGGGCAACGCTGAAGCTTTCTTT. The gene calls are TRBV10-3 and TRBJ1-1; a weak D match, TRBD1 (5 bases). The V and J ends lost 3 bases and 6 bases respectively, with 14 bases between them. Germline CDR1 and CDR2: ENHRY and SYGVKD. The CDR3 covers 14 residues.